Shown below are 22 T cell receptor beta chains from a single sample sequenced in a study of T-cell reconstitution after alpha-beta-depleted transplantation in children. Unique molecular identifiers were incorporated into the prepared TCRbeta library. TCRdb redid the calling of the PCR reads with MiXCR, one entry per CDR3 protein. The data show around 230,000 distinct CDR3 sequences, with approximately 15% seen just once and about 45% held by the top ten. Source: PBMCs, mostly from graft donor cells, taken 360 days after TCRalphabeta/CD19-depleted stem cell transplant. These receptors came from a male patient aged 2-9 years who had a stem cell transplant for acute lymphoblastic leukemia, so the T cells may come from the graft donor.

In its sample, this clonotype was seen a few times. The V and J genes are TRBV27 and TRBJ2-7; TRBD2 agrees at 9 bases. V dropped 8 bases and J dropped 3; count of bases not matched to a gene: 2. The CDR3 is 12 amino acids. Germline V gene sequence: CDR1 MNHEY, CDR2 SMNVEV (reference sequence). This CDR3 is CASGTSLYEQYF. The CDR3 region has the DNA TGTGCCAGCGGGACTAGCCTCTACGAGCAGTACTTC.

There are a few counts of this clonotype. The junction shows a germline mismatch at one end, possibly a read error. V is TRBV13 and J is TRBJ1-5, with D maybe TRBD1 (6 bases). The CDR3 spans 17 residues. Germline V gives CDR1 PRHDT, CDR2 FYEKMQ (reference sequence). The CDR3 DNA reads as TGTGCCAGCAGCCTAGGAGGAGCAGGGGCCAGCAATCAGCCCCAGCATTTT. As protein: CASSLGGAGASNQPQHF.

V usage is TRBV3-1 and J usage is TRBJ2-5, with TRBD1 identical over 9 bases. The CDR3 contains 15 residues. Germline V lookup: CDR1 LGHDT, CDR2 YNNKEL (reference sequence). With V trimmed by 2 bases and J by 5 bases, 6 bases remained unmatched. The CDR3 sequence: CASSQWRQGGETQYF. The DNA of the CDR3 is TGTGCCAGCAGCCAATGGAGACAGGGGGGTGAGACCCAGTACTTC.

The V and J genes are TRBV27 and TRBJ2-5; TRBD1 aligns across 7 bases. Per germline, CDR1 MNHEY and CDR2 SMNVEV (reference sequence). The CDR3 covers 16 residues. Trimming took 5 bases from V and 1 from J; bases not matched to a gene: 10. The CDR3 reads CASSPVVGDSQETQYF. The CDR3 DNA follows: TGTGCCAGCAGTCCCGTAGTCGGGGACAGCCAAGAGACCCAGTACTTC.

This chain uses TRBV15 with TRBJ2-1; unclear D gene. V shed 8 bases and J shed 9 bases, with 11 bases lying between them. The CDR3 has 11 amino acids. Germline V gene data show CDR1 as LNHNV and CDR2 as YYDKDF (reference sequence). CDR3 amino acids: CATGPIFEQFF. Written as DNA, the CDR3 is TGTGCCACCGGACCGATCTTTGAGCAGTTCTTC.

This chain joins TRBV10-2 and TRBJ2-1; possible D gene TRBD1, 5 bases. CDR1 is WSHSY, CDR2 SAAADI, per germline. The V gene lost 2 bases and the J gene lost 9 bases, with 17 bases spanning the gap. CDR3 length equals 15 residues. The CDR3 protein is CASSEAPSRVGEQFF. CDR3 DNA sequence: TGCGCCAGCAGTGAGGCACCAAGCAGGGTGGGTGAGCAGTTCTTC.

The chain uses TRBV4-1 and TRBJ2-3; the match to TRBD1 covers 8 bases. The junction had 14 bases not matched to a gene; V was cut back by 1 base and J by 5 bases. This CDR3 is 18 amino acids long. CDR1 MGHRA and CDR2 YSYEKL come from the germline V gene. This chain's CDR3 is CASSQVVSPGQAKDTQYF. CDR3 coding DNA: TGCGCCAGCAGCCAAGTTGTGTCGCCGGGACAGGCAAAAGATACGCAGTATTTT.

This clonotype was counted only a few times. CDR3 nucleotide sequence: TGCAGTGCCAGGTTACCAGGGAACAATGAGCAGTTCTTC. Protein: CSARLPGNNEQFF. The chain is built from TRBV20-1 and TRBJ2-1, with D maybe TRBD1 (5 bases). V was cut by 6 bases and J by 5 bases, with 14 bases left in between. CDR1 and CDR2 (germline): DFQATT, SNEGSKA (reference sequence). The length of the CDR3 is 13 residues.

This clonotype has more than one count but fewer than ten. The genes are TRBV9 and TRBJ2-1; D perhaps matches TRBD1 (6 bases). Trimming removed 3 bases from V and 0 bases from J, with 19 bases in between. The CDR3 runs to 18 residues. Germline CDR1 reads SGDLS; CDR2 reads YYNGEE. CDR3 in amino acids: CASSAKINRDHSYNEQFF. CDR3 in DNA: TGTGCCAGCAGCGCAAAGATTAACAGGGACCACTCCTACAATGAGCAGTTCTTC.

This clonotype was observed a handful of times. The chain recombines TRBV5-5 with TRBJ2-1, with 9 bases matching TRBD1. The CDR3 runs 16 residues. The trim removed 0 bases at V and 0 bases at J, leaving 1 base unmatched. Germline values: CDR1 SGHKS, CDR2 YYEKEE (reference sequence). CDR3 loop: CASSLEDRGSYNEQFF. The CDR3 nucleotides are TGTGCCAGCAGCTTGGAGGACAGGGGCTCCTACAATGAGCAGTTCTTC.

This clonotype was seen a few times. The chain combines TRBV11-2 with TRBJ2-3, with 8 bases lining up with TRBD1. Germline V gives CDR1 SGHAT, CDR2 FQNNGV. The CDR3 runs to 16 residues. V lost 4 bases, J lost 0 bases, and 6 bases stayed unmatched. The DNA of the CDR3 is TGTGCCAGCAGCTCAATCGGACAGGGAAGCACAGATACGCAGTATTTT. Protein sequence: CASSSIGQGSTDTQYF. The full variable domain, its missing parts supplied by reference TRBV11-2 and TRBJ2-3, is EAGVAQSPRYKIIEKRQSVAFWCNPISGHATLYWYQQILGQGPKLLIQFQNNGVVDDSQLPKDRFSAERLKGVDSTLKIQPAKLEDSAVYLCASSSIGQGSTDTQYFGPGTRLTVL.

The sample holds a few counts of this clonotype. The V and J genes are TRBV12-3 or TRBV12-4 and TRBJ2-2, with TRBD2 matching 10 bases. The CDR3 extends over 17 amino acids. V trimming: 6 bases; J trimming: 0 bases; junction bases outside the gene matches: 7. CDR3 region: CASSRSGGFSNTGELFF. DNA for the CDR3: TGTGCCAGCAGCCGTAGCGGGGGGTTTTCGAACACCGGGGAGCTGTTTTTT.

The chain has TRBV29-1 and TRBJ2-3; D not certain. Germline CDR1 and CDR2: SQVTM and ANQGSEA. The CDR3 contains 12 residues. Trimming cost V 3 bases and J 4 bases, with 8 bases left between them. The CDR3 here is CSVDVSADTQYF. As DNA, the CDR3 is TGCAGCGTTGATGTCTCCGCAGATACGCAGTATTTT.

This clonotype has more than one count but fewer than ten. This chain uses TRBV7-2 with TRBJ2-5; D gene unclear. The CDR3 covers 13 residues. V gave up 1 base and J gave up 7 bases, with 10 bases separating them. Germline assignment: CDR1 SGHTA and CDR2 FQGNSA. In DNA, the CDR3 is TGTGCCAGCAGCTTAGTACGGCCCGGGACCCAGTACTTC. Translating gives CASSLVRPGTQYF.

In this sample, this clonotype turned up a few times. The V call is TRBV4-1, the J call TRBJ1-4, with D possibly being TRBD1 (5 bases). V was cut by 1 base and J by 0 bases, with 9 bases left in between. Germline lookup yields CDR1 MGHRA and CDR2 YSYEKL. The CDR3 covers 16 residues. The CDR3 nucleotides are TGCGCCAGCAGCCAAGTCAGGGCCTCAACTAATGAAAAACTGTTTTTT. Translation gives CASSQVRASTNEKLFF.

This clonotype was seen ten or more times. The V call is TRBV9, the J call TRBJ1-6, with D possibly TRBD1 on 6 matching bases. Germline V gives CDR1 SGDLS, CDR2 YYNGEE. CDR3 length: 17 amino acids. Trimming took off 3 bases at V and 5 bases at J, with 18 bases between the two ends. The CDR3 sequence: CASSEHIGRGNNSPLHF. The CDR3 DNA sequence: TGTGCCAGCAGCGAACATATTGGAAGGGGGAATAATTCACCCCTCCACTTT. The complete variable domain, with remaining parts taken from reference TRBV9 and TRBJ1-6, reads DSGVTQTPKHLITATGQRVTLRCSPRSGDLSVYWYQQSLDQGLQFLIQYYNGEERAKGNILERFSAQQFPDLHSELNLSSLELGDSALYFCASSEHIGRGNNSPLHFGNGTRLTVT.

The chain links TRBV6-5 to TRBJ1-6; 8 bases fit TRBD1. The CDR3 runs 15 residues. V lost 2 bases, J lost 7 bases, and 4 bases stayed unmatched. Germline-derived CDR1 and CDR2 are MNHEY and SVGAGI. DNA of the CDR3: TGTGCCAGCAGTTACCCGCCAGGGGGCAATTCACCCCTCCACTTT. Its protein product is CASSYPPGGNSPLHF.

CDR3 residues: CASTLDRDNQPQHF. The DNA of the CDR3 is TGTGCCAGCACCCTCGACAGGGACAATCAGCCCCAGCATTTT. The gene calls are TRBV28 and TRBJ1-5; TRBD1 agrees at 7 bases. This CDR3 contains 14 residues. The ends lost 7 bases at V and 3 bases at J; junction bases unmatched: 6. Germline values: CDR1 MDHEN, CDR2 SYDVKM.

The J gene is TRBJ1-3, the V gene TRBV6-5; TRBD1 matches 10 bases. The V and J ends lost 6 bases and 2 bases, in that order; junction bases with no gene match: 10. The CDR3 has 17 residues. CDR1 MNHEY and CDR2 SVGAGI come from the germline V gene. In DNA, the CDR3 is TGTGCCAGCAGGTTGACCGGGACAGGGGTTACTGGAAACACCATATATTTT. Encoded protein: CASRLTGTGVTGNTIYF.

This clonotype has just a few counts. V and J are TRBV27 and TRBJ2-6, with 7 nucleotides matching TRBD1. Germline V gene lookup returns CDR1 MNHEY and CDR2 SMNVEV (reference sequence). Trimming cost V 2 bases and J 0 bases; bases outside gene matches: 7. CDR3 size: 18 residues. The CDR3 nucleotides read TGTGCCAGCAGTTTAGTGGACAGGTTTATCTCTGGGGCCAACGTCCTGACTTTC. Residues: CASSLVDRFISGANVLTF.

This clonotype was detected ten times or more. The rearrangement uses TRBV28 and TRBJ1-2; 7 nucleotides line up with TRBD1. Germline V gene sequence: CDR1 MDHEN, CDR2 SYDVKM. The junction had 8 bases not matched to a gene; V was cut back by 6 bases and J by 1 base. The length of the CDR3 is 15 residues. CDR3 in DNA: TGTGCCAGCAGCTCTACAGGGGCCGGTAACTATGGCTACACCTTC. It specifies CASSSTGAGNYGYTF.

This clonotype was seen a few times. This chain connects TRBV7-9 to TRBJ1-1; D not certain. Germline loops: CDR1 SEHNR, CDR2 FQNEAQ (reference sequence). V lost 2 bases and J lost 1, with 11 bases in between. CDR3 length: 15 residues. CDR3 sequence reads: CASSLNRRQNTEAFF. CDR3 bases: TGTGCCAGCAGCTTAAATCGCCGGCAGAACACTGAAGCTTTCTTT. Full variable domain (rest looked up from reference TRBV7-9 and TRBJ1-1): DTGVSQNPRHKITKRGQNVTFRCDPISEHNRLYWYRQTLGQGPEFLTYFQNEAQLEKSRLLSDRFSAERPKGSFSTLEIQRTEQGDSAMYLCASSLNRRQNTEAFFGQGTRLTVV.